Sequencing of this TCR beta chain was carried out in a study of blood T cells in healthy people across ages. Notes on this clonotype: Its target is unknown.

The second PCR ran about 6 to 12 cycles with a sample-barcoded 5' primer and J-beta primers. One entry per CDR3 protein results from TCRdb running MiXCR on the 5' RACE reads. Of fewer than 650,000 distinct CDR3 sequences in the sample, about 26% were seen once. Study-wide points: The study found TCR beta diversity correlated strongly with naive T cell percentage.

V lost 5 bases and J 2 bases, leaving 16 bases between the germline ends. The germline V gene has CDR1 LNHDA and CDR2 SQIVND (reference sequence). The length of the CDR3 is 15 residues. These records were also assigned to another study, of T cells of mothers and their children. From that report: Each mother yielded more than 8 million TCR beta CDR3 reads. Each child yielded approximately 3 million reads. It was observed that no persistent microchimeric T cell clones could be detected.

The rearrangement joins TRBV19 to TRBJ2-7, with TRBD2 as a possible D gene (5 bases). This clonotype originated in a boy between 2 and 15 years old in good health. The sample taken for sequencing was blood. The CDR3 DNA reads TGTGCCAGTAGTTTCCGGGGTCGTGAGCCCTACGAGCAGTACTTC. Its protein is CASSFRGREPYEQYF. Combining the CDR3 with reference TRBV19 and TRBJ2-7 gives the whole variable domain DGGITQSPKYLFRKEGQNVTLSCEQNLNHDAMYWYRQDPGQGLRLIYYSQIVNDFQKGDIAEGYSVSREKKESFPLTVTSAQKNPTAFYLCASSFRGREPYEQYFGPGTRLTVT.